Below are 15 T cell receptor beta chains sequenced from a single sample in a study of regulatory T cells in long-lasting Graves disease. The sample's time point: newly diagnosed GD, antithyroid drugs for less than 3 months. The TCR library was prepared using RNA isolated from PBMCs. Arm-PCR with iRepertoire HTBI primers amplified the CDR3 regions for these TCR beta libraries. TCRdb re-called the multiplex PCR reads with MiXCR, one entry per CDR3 protein. The sample records about 300,000 distinct CDR3 sequences, 18% being singletons. This sample comprised peripheral blood mononuclear cells (PBMCs), obtained at new diagnosis, from a patient treated with antithyroid drugs. These receptors were collected from a female donor with Graves disease.

The table lists this clonotype with a few counts. V usage is TRBV4-1 and J usage is TRBJ1-1; 9 nucleotides match TRBD1. The CDR3 runs 18 residues. V lost 1 base and J lost 4; bases outside the gene matches: 13. CDR1 is MGHRA and CDR2 is YSYEKL in the germline V gene. DNA for the CDR3: TGCGCCAGCAGCCAAGTCCACAGGGGGCGAGAGTCCGGCACTGAAGCTTTCTTT. Translating it yields CASSQVHRGRESGTEAFF.

Only a few counts were recorded for this clonotype. It differs at one base from a far larger clone, so likely a read error. The V call is TRBV11-3, the J call TRBJ1-1, with D uncertain. Trimming pared 1 base from V and 6 bases from J, leaving 12 bases between. This CDR3 comprises 14 residues. Germline V gene data show CDR1 as SGHNT and CDR2 as YENEEA. The DNA of the CDR3 is TGTGCCAGCAGCTTAGGGGGAAGGTCGGCTGAAGCTTTCTTT. Amino acid sequence: CASSLGGRSAEAFF. Variable domain in full (rest from reference TRBV11-3 and TRBJ1-1): EAGVVQSPRYKIIEKKQPVAFWCNPISGHNTLYWYLQNLGQGPELLIRYENEEAVDDSQLPKDRFSAERLKGVDSTLKIQPAELGDSAVYLCASSLGGRSAEAFFGQGTRLTVV.

There are many counts of this clonotype. The chain employs TRBV11-1 and TRBJ2-1, with a tentative D call TRBD2 (6 bases). The V gene lost 1 base and the J gene lost 15 bases, with 13 bases spanning the gap. This CDR3 contains 12 residues. Germline V gene sequence: CDR1 SGHAT, CDR2 FQDESV (reference sequence). CDR3 residues: CASSLGLEGPFF. The CDR3 region has the DNA TGTGCCAGCAGCTTAGGACTAGAGGGGCCGTTCTTC.

This clonotype appeared many times. This rearrangement joins TRBV28 to TRBJ2-4; TRBD2 is a possible D gene (5 bases). Between the trimmed V and J ends, which lost 6 bases and 0 bases, there was a span of 9 bases. Germline V gene sequence: CDR1 MDHEN, CDR2 SYDVKM. The CDR3 length is 14 residues. The CDR3 nucleotides are TGTGCCAGCAGGAAGAGGGTAGCCAAAAACATTCAGTACTTC. As protein: CASRKRVAKNIQYF.

This clonotype was seen many times. The chain uses TRBV2 and TRBJ1-3, with D maybe TRBD1 (6 bases). Germline CDR1 and CDR2: SNHLY and FYNNEI. Trimming took off 8 bases at V and 4 bases at J, with 12 bases between the two ends. The CDR3 is 13 amino acids. This CDR3 is CASATGNGNTIYF. The DNA for the CDR3 is TGTGCCAGCGCAACAGGGAACGGAAACACCATATATTTT.

This clonotype has a count of ten or more. This rearrangement joins TRBV6-5 to TRBJ2-5; perhaps TRBD2 as D (6 bases). In germline, CDR1 is MNHEY, CDR2 SVGAGI. V was pared by 3 bases and J by 2 bases, with 10 bases between. The CDR3 spans 14 residues. CDR3 sequence reads: CASSYWRGQETQYF. The CDR3 DNA reads TGTGCCAGCAGTTATTGGCGGGGACAAGAGACCCAGTACTTC.

The table lists this clonotype with a count of one. The chain uses TRBV30 and TRBJ1-2; perhaps TRBD1 as D (6 bases). CDR1 is GTSNPN, CDR2 SVGIG, per germline (reference sequence). This CDR3 region has 11 residues. Trimming stripped 5 bases from V and 4 bases from J, with 8 bases between. CDR3 sequence (DNA): TGTGCCTGGGGGGACACCTATGGCTACACCTTC. Its protein product is CAWGDTYGYTF.

This rearrangement joins TRBV3-1 to TRBJ1-2; no firm D call. The CDR3 is 16 amino acids. V was cut by 4 bases and J by 6 bases, with 21 bases left in between. Germline V gene lookup returns CDR1 LGHDT and CDR2 YNNKEL (reference sequence). The CDR3: CASSPPLQVGRNGYTF. The DNA for the CDR3 is TGTGCCAGCAGCCCGCCACTTCAGGTAGGGAGGAATGGCTACACCTTC.

In this sample, this clonotype turned up many times. CDR3 loop: CASSKAYAVTYSNQPQHF. CDR3 coding DNA: TGTGCCAGTTCCAAAGCCTACGCGGTGACTTATAGCAATCAGCCCCAGCATTTT. The J gene is TRBJ1-5, the V gene TRBV19; D is undetermined. The CDR3 loop spans 18 amino acids. V lost 8 bases and J 0 bases, leaving 23 bases between the germline ends. From germline, CDR1 is LNHDA and CDR2 SQIVND (reference sequence). Filled out from reference TRBV19 and TRBJ1-5, the complete variable domain reads DGGITQSPKYLFRKEGQNVTLSCEQNLNHDAMYWYRQDPGQGLRLIYYSQIVNDFQKGDIAEGYSVSREKKESFPLTVTSAQKNPTAFYLCASSKAYAVTYSNQPQHFGDGTRLSIL.

This clonotype was counted ten times or more. The chain recombines TRBV15 with TRBJ2-5, with D possibly matching TRBD1 (6 bases). The V end lost 0 bases, the J end lost 2 bases, and 10 bases lay between the germline ends. This CDR3 is built from 15 residues. Per the germline V gene, CDR1 is LNHNV and CDR2 is YYDKDF (reference sequence). The CDR3 nucleotides are TGTGCCACCAGCAGAGATACAGGGATACAAGAGACCCAGTACTTC. Protein sequence: CATSRDTGIQETQYF. Full variable domain (remainder filled in from reference TRBV15 and TRBJ2-5): DAMVIQNPRYQVTQFGKPVTLSCSQTLNHNVMYWYQQKSSQAPKLLFHYYDKDFNNEADTPDNFQSRRPNTSFCFLDIRSPGLGDTAMYLCATSRDTGIQETQYFGPGTRLLVL.

This clonotype was counted many times. The chain has TRBV27 and TRBJ1-2; no clear D gene. Germline CDR1 reads MNHEY; CDR2 reads SMNVEV (reference sequence). Trimming removed 2 bases at V and 4 bases at J, with 17 bases between. The CDR3 contains 16 residues. Here the CDR3 DNA reads TGTGCCAGCAGTTTAGTCGGCGAGGAGTCGGGCTATGGCTACACCTTC. Protein: CASSLVGEESGYGYTF.

As for this clonotype: A read error is possible here, since a much larger clone lies one base away. The chain is built from TRBV7-8 and TRBJ2-1, with 8 bases fitting TRBD1. The CDR3 consists of 15 residues. The V gene's germline CDR1 is SGHVS and CDR2 FQNEAQ. The CDR3 DNA reads as TGTGCCAGCAGCCCTAGGGGGACAGGCTACGATGAGCAGTTCTTC. The encoded protein is CASSPRGTGYDEQFF.

This clonotype appeared many times. This chain connects TRBV11-2 to TRBJ1-1; D is unclear. V shed 1 base and J shed 0 bases, with 3 bases lying between them. Per the germline V gene, CDR1 is SGHAT and CDR2 is FQNNGV. This CDR3 contains 13 residues. CDR3 region: CASSLGVNTEAFF. The CDR3 DNA sequence: TGTGCCAGCAGCTTAGGGGTGAACACTGAAGCTTTCTTT.

This clonotype was counted many times. The J gene is TRBJ2-7, the V gene TRBV5-5; the D gene is possibly TRBD1 (6 bases). Trimming took off 5 bases at V and 3 bases at J, with 12 bases between the two ends. Germline assignment: CDR1 SGHKS and CDR2 YYEKEE (reference sequence). The CDR3 runs 13 residues. The CDR3 spells CASSGTRDYEQYF. CDR3 coding DNA: TGTGCCAGCAGTGGGACACGCGACTACGAGCAGTACTTC.

This clonotype was detected many times. The chain uses TRBV20-1 and TRBJ2-5, with TRBD1 matching over 8 bases. After removal of 4 bases from V and 4 bases from J, the junction contained 14 bases not matched to a gene. The V gene's germline CDR1 is DFQATT and CDR2 SNEGSKA (reference sequence). The CDR3 runs to 16 residues. Here the CDR3 reads CSAIPVQGVTSETQYF. In DNA form, the CDR3 reads TGCAGTGCTATCCCAGTACAGGGGGTTACTTCAGAGACCCAGTACTTC.